Ten or more counts support the clone carrying this TCR beta chain. Antigen: not known. Trimming stripped 9 bases from V and 5 bases from J, with 14 bases between. The CDR3 consists of 13 residues. The sample comes from a study of T-cell reconstitution after alpha-beta-depleted transplantation in children. General observations from the study: Surviving recipient T cells and thymic progenitors produced the high day-60 TCRbeta diversity seen in some patients.

TCRbeta library construction was performed incorporating unique molecular identifiers. TCRdb reprocessed the PCR reads via MiXCR and lists one record per CDR3 protein. In the table there are roughly 160,000 distinct CDR3 sequences, around 10% of which are singletons. The chain joins TRBV12-3 or TRBV12-4 to TRBJ2-1; D may be TRBD1 (6 bases). The source material was PBMCs, sampled before TCRalphabeta/CD19-depleted stem cell transplant. The receptor was derived from a boy aged 2 to 9 with acute myeloid leukemia, due to receive a stem cell transplant. CDR3 nucleotides: TGTGCCAGTCCCGGGGACACTGACAATGAGCAGTTCTTC. Translated: CASPGDTDNEQFF.